This paragraph covers one TCR beta chain sequence. What it binds is not known. Produced via immunoSEQ multiplex PCR; TCRdb's table is partial and in-frame only. The data show approximately 76,000 clones, roughly 88% seen once. These data originate in a study of OX40 agonist ivuxolimab in advanced cancers. Across the study: The dose-escalation cohort was about 83% male, with a mean age of about 60 years, ranging roughly 20 to 90.

Trimming left V 8 bases short and J 2 bases short, with 16 bases between. Germline V gives CDR1 MNHEY, CDR2 SVGAGI. The CDR3 length is 14 residues. Study results and caveats: Certain nonresponders additionally had low normalized T-cell clonal expansion.

The sequences come from CD4+ or CD8+ T cells sorted from blood, collected in a trial of the OX40 agonist ivuxolimab. This TCR came from an adult with an advanced solid tumor such as melanoma, head and neck, liver or kidney cancer. The chain employs TRBV6-5 and TRBJ2-7, with D possibly matching TRBD1 (6 bases). The CDR3 loop is CASYSAGQPYEQYF. The CDR3 DNA reads TGTGCCAGCTATTCCGCCGGACAGCCCTACGAGCAGTACTTC.